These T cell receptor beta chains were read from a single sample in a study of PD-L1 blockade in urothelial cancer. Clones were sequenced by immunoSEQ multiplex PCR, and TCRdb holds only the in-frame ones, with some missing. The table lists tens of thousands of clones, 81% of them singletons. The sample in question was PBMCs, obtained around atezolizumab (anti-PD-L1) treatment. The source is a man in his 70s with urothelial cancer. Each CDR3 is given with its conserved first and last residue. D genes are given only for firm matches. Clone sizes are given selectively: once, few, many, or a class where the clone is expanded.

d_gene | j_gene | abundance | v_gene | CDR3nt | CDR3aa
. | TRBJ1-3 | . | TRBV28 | TGTGCCAGCTACCCGATGAGGCGACTCTCTGGAAACACCATATATTTT | CASYPMRRLSGNTIYF
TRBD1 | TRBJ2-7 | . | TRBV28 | TGTGCCAGCAGTTTCCAGGGACAGGGTGCTTACGAGCAGTACTTC | CASSFQGQGAYEQYF
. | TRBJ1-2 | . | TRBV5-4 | TGTGCCAGCAACTGGGCCACAAACTATGGCTACACCTTC | CASNWATNYGYTF
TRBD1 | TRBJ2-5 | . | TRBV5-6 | TGTGCCAGCAGTTTGGGGATTCGGACAGGGAGGTTAGGCCAAGAGACCCAGTACTTC | CASSLGIRTGRLGQETQYF
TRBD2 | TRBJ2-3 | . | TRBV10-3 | TGTGCCATCAGTAATAGCGGGACTAGCACAGATACGCAGTATTTT | CAISNSGTSTDTQYF
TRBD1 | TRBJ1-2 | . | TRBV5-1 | TGCGCCAGCAGCTTAGGACGAACCGGGACAGGGCTCTATGGCTACACCTTC | CASSLGRTGTGLYGYTF
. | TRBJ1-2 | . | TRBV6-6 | TGTGCCAGCAGTCAGGACAGCTATGGCTACACCTTC | CASSQDSYGYTF
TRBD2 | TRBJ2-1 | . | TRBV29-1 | TGCAGCGTTGAGGGCCTAGCGGGATCCAATGAGCAGTTCTTC | CSVEGLAGSNEQFF
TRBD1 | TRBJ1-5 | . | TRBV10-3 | TGTGCCATCAGACCCGACAGGGACCAGCCCCAGCATTTT | CAIRPDRDQPQHF
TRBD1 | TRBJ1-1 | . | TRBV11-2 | TGTGCCAGCCACGAACAGGGGAGTGGGAACACTGAAGCTTTCTTT | CASHEQGSGNTEAFF
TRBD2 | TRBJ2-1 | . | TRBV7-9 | TGTGCCAGCAGCTTATGGCGGGAGGTCGTTGGGGAGCAGTTCTTC | CASSLWREVVGEQFF
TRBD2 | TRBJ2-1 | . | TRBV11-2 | TGTGCCAGCAGCGTTACCGGGACTAGCTCAGACAATGAGCAGTTCTTC | CASSVTGTSSDNEQFF
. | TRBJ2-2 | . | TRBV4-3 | TGCGCCAGCAGCCAAGAATCCCAGAACACCGGGGAGCTGTTTTTT | CASSQESQNTGELFF
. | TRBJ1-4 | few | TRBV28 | TGTGCCAGCAGTTTAGACGGGCAGGGGAGTGAAAAACTGTTTTTT | CASSLDGQGSEKLFF
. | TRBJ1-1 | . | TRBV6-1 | TGTGCCAGCATTGCACAGGACACCCTTGAAGCTTTCTTT | CASIAQDTLEAFF
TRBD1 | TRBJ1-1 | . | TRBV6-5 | TGTGCCAGCAGTCCGGGACAGGGGAGGCCTGAAGCTTTCTTT | CASSPGQGRPEAFF
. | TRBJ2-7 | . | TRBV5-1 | TGCGCCAGCAGTGGACTACAGGAGTCCTACGAGCAGTACTTC | CASSGLQESYEQYF
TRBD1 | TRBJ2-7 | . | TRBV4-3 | TGCGCCAGCAGCCAAGATAGGGACAGCGGCGAGCAGTACTTC | CASSQDRDSGEQYF
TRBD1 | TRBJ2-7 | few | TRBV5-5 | TGTGCCAGCAGCGAATTAACCGGGACAGGGGGATCTTTTTGCTTC | CASSELTGTGGSFCF
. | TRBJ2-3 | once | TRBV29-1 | TGCAGCGTTGAGCCGGGGATGGGGAGTACGCAGTATTTT | CSVEPGMGSTQYF
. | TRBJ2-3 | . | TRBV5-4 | TGTGCCAGCAGCTCCCCAGACAGGCTAAGCACAGATACGCAGTATTTT | CASSSPDRLSTDTQYF
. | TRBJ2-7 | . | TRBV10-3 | TGTGCCATCAGTGAGGGTGTTAGCTCCTACGAGCAGTACTTC | CAISEGVSSYEQYF
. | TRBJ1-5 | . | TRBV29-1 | TGCAGCGTTAGTGAGGGTAGCAATCAGCCCCAGCATTTT | CSVSEGSNQPQHF
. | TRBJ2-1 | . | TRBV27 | TGTGCCAGCGGCCGGGACACAACCTACAATGAGCAGTTCTTC | CASGRDTTYNEQFF
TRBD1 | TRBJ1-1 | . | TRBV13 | TGTGCCAGCAGCTTGGACAGGTTGCCGAACACTGAAGCTTTCTTT | CASSLDRLPNTEAFF
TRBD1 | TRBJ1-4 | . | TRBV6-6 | TGTGCCAGCACCCCCGGGACAGGGGTTGAAAAACTGTTTTTT | CASTPGTGVEKLFF
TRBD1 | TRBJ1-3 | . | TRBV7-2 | TGTGCCAGCAGCCCAGGGACAGCCTCTGGAAACACCATATATTTT | CASSPGTASGNTIYF
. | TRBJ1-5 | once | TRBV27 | TGTGCCAGCAGTTTATTCATGGGGGGAGATCAGCCCCAGCATTTT | CASSLFMGGDQPQHF
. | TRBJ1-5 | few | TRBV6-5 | TGTGCCAGCTTCTCGGGGCAGCCCCAGCATTTT | CASFSGQPQHF
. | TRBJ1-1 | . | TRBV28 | TGTGCCAGCAGATTAGGCGGACAGTTTAACACTGAAGCTTTCTTT | CASRLGGQFNTEAFF
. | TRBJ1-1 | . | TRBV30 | TGTGCCTGGAGTGTAGGAGTGAGTTTGAACACTGAAGCTTTCTTT | CAWSVGVSLNTEAFF
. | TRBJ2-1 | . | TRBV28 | TGTGCCAGCCCCCCTGGCAGGGATAGCTCCTACAATGAGCAGTTCTTC | CASPPGRDSSYNEQFF
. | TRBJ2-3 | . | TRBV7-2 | TGTGCCAGCAGCCCGGGGTGGGATACGCAGTATTTT | CASSPGWDTQYF
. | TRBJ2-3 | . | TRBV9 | TGTGCCAGCAGCGTAGCCGAGATCACAGATACGCAGTATTTT | CASSVAEITDTQYF
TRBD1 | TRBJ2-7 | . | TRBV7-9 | TGTGCCAGCAGCTTAGTCGGGACAGGGTACGAGCAGTACTTC | CASSLVGTGYEQYF
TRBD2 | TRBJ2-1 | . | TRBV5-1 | TGCGCCAGCAGCCAACTAGCGGGAAGGTACAATGAGCAGTTCTTC | CASSQLAGRYNEQFF
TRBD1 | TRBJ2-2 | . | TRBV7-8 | TGTGCCAGCAGCTTAGTAGGACAGGCGGGCGGGGAGCTGTTTTTT | CASSLVGQAGGELFF
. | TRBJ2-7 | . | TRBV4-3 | TGCGCCAGCAGCCAGTCCCGGGACATATACTACGAGCAGTACTTC | CASSQSRDIYYEQYF
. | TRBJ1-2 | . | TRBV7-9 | TGTGCCAGCAGCCCATCCGGCAGGGGATCCTATGGCTACACCTTC | CASSPSGRGSYGYTF
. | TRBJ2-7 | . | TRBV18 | TGTGCCAGCTCACCACCGGCGGACACTACCTACGAGCAGTACTTC | CASSPPADTTYEQYF
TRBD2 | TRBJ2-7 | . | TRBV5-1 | TGCGCCAGCAGCTTGGCCTTTGGGGGGGCCTACGAGCAGTACTTC | CASSLAFGGAYEQYF
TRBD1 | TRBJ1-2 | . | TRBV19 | TGTGCCAGTAGTGTCTCCGGGACAGGGGTGAACTATGGCTACACCTTC | CASSVSGTGVNYGYTF
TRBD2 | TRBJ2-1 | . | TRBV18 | TGTGCCAGCTCACCATCAGCGGGACCCTACAATGAGCAGTTCTTC | CASSPSAGPYNEQFF
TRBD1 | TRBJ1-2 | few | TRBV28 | TGTGCCAGCAGTCGTCCGGGACAGGGAGGTGGCTACACCTTC | CASSRPGQGGGYTF
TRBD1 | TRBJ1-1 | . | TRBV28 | TGTGCCAGCAGGGGACAGGGGGCGAACACTGAAGCTTTCTTT | CASRGQGANTEAFF